The rows below give T cell receptor beta chains drawn from one sample of a study of blood T cell repertoires in COVID-19. Only in-frame clones appear in the TCRdb table, and some are missing; sequencing was by immunoSEQ multiplex PCR. This table has some 290,000 clones, 70% to 90% appearing once. Sample: peripheral blood. These TCRs come from a man in his late teens or twenties with active or convalescent COVID-19. CDR3s include the opening cysteine and the closing phenylalanine or tryptophan. The D gene is left open where the match is weak.

J,D,V,DNA,CDR3
TRBJ2-2,TRBD1,TRBV6-5,TGTGCCAGCAGTTACCCCAGGGGGCCGAACACCGGGGAGCTGTTTTTT,CASSYPRGPNTGELFF
TRBJ2-5,TRBD2,TRBV10-3,TGTGCCATCAGTGGGGGGGGGTCCCCGGAGACCCAGTACTTC,CAISGGGSPETQYF
TRBJ2-4,TRBD1,TRBV18,TGTGCCAGCTCACCGGGGACAGGGGTAGACAAAAACATTCAGTACTTC,CASSPGTGVDKNIQYF
TRBJ2-2,TRBD2,TRBV7-8,TGTGCCAGCAGCTCTGCGGGACTACTCACCGGGGAGCTGTTTTTT,CASSSAGLLTGELFF
TRBJ1-1,NA,TRBV24-1,TGTGCCACCAGTGATTCCACAGCGAACACTGAAGCTTTCTTT,CATSDSTANTEAFF
TRBJ2-2,NA,TRBV19,TGTGCCAGTAGCACTACGGGAGCAAACACCGGGGAGCTGTTTTTT,CASSTTGANTGELFF
TRBJ2-1,TRBD2,TRBV19,TGTGCCAGTAGTATAGCTCCGACTAGCGGGAGTAGCGATGAGCAGTTCTTC,CASSIAPTSGSSDEQFF
TRBJ2-3,NA,TRBV4-3,TGCGCCAGCAGCCAAGATCCGGGACTCTTCACAGATACGCAGTATTTT,CASSQDPGLFTDTQYF
TRBJ2-6,TRBD1,TRBV11-3,TGTGCCAGCAGCTTAGGGGACAGATGGGCCAACGTCCTGACTTTC,CASSLGDRWANVLTF
TRBJ2-1,NA,TRBV4-1,TGCGCCAGCAGCCAAGACTACCTCAATGAGCAGTTCTTC,CASSQDYLNEQFF
TRBJ1-1,NA,TRBV6-2/TRBV6-3,TGTGCCAGCAGTCCAGGGGACCTTGGAGCTTTCTTT,CASSPGDLGAFF
TRBJ2-5,TRBD2,TRBV6-2/TRBV6-3,TGTGCCAGCAGTTACCGAGCGGGAGTCGTAGAGACCCAGTACTTC,CASSYRAGVVETQYF
TRBJ1-3,NA,TRBV28,TGTGCCAGCAGCCCCATATTGGGGCACTCTGGAAACACCATATATTTT,CASSPILGHSGNTIYF
TRBJ1-4,NA,TRBV5-1,TGCGCCAGCAGCTTGGGTTGGGACTTATACGAAAAACTGTTTTTT,CASSLGWDLYEKLFF
TRBJ2-7,TRBD1,TRBV12-5,TGTGCTAGTGGTTTGGTAGGATCCGGGACAGGTATCGAGCAGTACTTC,CASGLVGSGTGIEQYF
TRBJ2-7,TRBD2,TRBV28,TGTGCCAGCAGTCTCCTAGCGGGGGGGCTGAGCGAGCAGTACTTC,CASSLLAGGLSEQYF
TRBJ2-2,NA,TRBV12-2,TGTGCAAGTCGCTCCCCCGGACTAGCGGGAGAGACCGGGGAGCTGTTTTTT,CASRSPGLAGETGELFF